These T cell receptor beta chains were read from a single sample in a study of blood T cell repertoires in COVID-19. Sequencing used immunoSEQ multiplex PCR; TCRdb keeps in-frame clones, though not all of them. Of 130,000 to 150,000 clones listed, under 90% are singletons. Input material: peripheral blood. The source of these receptors is a man aged 65-85 years who had recovered from COVID-19. Both conserved end residues are part of each CDR3. The D gene is left open where the match is weak. Size tells how often a clone was seen (once, few, many) or the class of an expanded clone, and some rows leave it out.

J	D	length	size	V	DNA	CDR3
TRBJ2-3	TRBD2	16	.	TRBV11-3	TGTCCCCTCTCCGGGACTAGCGGGATACGCACAGATACGCAGTATTTT	CPLSGTSGIRTDTQYF
TRBJ1-3	.	15	.	TRBV25-1	TGTGCCAGCAGGGATGAACGGGACAACAGGTACACCATATATTTT	CASRDERDNRYTIYF
TRBJ1-1	.	14	.	TRBV27	TGTGCCAGCAGGGTCTTGGGGGGGCGCACTGAAGCTTTCTTT	CASRVLGGRTEAFF
TRBJ2-3	.	14	.	TRBV7-3	TGTGCCAGCAGCTTGAGCGGACGCACAGATACGCAGTATTTT	CASSLSGRTDTQYF
TRBJ2-7	.	14	.	TRBV30	TGTGCCTGGAGAATGGACTCCGGTCCCTACGAGCAGTACTTC	CAWRMDSGPYEQYF
TRBJ1-6	.	17	.	TRBV11-2	TGTGCCAGCAGCTCGAAACAGGGTCCCCTTTCCAATTCACCCCTCCACTTT	CASSSKQGPLSNSPLHF
TRBJ1-3	.	17	.	TRBV19	TGTGCCAGTAGTGTTTCAGGGTACCCGAGCTCTGGAAACACCATATATTTT	CASSVSGYPSSGNTIYF
TRBJ2-2	TRBD1	14	.	TRBV19	TGTGCCACTCGGACAGGGGGCTCGACCGGGGAGCTGTTTTTT	CATRTGGSTGELFF
TRBJ1-2	TRBD1	12	.	TRBV30	TGTGCCTGGAGTGTACTGGACAGGCGTTCCACCTTC	CAWSVLDRRSTF
TRBJ2-1	TRBD2	17	.	TRBV11-2	TGTGCCAGCAGCTTAGTGTTGGTGACTAGCGGGTACAATGAGCAGTTCTTC	CASSLVLVTSGYNEQFF
TRBJ2-7	TRBD2	13	.	TRBV4-1	TGCGCCAGCAGCCTAGCGGGAGGGGAAGAGCAGTACTTC	CASSLAGGEEQYF
TRBJ1-1	TRBD1	14	.	TRBV30	TGTGCCTGGAGAATTCAGGGGGCGGTCACTGAAGCTTTCTTT	CAWRIQGAVTEAFF
TRBJ1-2	TRBD1	15	few	TRBV4-1	TGCGCCAGCAGCCCCCGCCAGGGACAGGTCTATGGCTACACCTTC	CASSPRQGQVYGYTF
TRBJ1-1	.	15	.	TRBV7-9	TGTGCCAGCAGCTTTTGGACCGGAGGGGACACTGAAGCTTTCTTT	CASSFWTGGDTEAFF
TRBJ1-6	.	14	.	TRBV6-5	TGTGCCAGCTGTTTAAGGCGGCCTAATTCACCCCTCCACTTT	CASCLRRPNSPLHF
TRBJ1-2	.	13	.	TRBV12-5	TGTGCTAGTGGTGGCGGGGGCTACTATGGCTACACCTTC	CASGGGGYYGYTF
TRBJ2-1	TRBD2	19	.	TRBV27	TGTGCCAGCAGTTTTGCCGGGGTACTAGCGGGGAGTGGCTACAATGAGCAGTTCTTC	CASSFAGVLAGSGYNEQFF
TRBJ2-7	TRBD2	16	.	TRBV30	TGTGCCTGGAGTGTACGACTAGCGGGAACGACCTACGAGCAGTACTTC	CAWSVRLAGTTYEQYF
TRBJ1-6	.	16	.	TRBV7-5	TGTGTCAGAAGCCTCGTAGGAGAGGGTTGTAACTCACCCCTCCACTTT	CVRSLVGEGCNSPLHF